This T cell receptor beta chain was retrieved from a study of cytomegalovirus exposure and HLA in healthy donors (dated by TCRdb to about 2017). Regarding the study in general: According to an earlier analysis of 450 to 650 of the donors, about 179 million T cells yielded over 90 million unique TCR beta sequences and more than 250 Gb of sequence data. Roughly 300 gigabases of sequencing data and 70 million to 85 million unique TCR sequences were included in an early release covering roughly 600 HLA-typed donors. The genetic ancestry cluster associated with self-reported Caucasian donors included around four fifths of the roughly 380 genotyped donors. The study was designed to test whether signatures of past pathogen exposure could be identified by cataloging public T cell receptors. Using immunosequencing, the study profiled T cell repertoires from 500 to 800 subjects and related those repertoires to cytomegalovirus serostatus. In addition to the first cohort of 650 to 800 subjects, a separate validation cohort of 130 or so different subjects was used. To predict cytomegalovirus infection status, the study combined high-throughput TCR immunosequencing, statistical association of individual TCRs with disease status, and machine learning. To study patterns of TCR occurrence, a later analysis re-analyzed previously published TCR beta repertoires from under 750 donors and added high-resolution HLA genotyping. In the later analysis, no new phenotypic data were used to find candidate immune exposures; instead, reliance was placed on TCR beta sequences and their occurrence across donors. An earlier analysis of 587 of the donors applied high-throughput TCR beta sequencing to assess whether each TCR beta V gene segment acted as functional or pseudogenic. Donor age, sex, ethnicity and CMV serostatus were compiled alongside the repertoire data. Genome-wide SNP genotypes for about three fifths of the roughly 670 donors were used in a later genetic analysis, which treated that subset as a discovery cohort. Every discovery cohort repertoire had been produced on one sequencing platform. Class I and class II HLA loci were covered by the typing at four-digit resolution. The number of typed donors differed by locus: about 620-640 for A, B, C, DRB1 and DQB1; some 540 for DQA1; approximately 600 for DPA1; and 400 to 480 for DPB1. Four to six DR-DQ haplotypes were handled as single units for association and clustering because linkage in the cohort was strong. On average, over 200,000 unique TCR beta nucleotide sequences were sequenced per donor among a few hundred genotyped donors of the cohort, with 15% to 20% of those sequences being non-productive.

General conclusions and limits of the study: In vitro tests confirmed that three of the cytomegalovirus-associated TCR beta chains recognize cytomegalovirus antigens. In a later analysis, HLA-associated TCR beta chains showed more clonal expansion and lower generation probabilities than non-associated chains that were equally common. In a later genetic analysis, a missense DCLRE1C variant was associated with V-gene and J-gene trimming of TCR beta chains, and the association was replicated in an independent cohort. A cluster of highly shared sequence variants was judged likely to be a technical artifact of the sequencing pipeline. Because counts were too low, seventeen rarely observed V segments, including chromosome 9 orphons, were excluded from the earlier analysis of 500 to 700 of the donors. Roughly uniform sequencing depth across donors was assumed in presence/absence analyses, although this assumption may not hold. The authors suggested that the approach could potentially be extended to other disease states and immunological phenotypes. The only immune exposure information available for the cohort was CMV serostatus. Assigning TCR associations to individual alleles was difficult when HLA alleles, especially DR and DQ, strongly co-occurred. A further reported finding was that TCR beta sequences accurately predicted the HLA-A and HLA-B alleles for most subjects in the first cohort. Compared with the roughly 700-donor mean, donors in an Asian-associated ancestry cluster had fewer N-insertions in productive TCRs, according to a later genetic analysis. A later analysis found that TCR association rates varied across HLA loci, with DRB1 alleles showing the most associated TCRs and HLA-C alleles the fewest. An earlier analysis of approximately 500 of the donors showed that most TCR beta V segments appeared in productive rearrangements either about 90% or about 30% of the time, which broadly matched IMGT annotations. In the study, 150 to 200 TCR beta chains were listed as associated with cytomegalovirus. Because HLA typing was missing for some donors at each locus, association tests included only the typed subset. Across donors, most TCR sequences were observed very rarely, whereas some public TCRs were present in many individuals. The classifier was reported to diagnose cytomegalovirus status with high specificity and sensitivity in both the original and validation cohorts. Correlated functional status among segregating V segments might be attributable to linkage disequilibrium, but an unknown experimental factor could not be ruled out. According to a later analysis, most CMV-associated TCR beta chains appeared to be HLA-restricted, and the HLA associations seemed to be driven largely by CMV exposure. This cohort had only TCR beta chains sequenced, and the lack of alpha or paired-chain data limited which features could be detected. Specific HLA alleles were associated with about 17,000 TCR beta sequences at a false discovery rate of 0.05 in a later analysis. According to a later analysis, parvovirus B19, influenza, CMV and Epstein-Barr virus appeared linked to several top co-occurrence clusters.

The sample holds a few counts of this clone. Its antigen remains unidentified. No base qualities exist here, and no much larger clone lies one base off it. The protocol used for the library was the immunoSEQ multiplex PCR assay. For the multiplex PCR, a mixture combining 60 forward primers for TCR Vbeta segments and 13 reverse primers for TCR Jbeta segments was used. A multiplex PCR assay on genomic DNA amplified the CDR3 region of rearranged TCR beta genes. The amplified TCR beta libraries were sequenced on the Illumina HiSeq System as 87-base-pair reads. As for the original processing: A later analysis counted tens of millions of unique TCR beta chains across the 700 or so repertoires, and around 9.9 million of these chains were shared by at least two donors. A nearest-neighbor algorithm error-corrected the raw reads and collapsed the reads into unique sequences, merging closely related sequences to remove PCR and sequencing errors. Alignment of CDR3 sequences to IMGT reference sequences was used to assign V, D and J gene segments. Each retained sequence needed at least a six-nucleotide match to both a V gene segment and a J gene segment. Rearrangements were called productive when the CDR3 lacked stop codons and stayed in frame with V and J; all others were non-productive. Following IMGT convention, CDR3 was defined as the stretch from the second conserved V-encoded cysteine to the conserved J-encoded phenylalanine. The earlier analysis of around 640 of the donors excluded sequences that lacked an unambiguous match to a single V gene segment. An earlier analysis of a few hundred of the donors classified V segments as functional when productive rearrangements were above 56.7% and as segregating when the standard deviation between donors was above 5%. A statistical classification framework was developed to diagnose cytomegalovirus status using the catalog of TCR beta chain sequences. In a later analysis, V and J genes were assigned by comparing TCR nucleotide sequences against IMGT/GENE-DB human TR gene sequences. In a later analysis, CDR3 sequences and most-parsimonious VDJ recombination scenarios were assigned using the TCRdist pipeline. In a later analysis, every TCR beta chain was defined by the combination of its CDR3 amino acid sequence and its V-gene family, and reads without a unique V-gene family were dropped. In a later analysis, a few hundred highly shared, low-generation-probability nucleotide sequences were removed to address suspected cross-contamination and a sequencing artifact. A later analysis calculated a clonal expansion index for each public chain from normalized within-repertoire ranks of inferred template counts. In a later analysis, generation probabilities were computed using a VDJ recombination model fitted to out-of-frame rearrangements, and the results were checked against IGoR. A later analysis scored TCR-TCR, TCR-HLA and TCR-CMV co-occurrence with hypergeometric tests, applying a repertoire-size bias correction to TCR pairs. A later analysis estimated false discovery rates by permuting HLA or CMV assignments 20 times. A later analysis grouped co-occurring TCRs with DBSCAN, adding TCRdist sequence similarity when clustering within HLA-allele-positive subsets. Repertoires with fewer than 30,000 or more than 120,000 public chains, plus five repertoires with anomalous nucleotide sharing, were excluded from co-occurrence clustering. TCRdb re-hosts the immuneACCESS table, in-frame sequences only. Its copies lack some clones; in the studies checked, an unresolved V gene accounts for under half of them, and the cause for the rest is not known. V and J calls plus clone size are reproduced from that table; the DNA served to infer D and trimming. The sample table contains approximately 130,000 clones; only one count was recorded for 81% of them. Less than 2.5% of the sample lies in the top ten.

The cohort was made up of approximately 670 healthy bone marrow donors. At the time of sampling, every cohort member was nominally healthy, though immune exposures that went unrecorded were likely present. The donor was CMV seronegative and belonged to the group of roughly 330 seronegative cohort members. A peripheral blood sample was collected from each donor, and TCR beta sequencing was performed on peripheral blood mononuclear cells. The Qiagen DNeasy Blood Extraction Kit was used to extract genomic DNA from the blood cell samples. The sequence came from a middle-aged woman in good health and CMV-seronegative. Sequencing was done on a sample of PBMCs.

The CDR3 in this case is CASSESRGPYEQYF. The sequenced DNA is TGCGCCAGCAGTGAGTCCCGCGGCCCCTACGAGCAGTACTTC. The chain is encoded by TRBV10-2 joined to TRBJ2-7, with no reliable assignment of the D segment. The germline V gene specifies WSHSY as CDR1 and SAAADI as CDR2. Deletion took 0 bases off V and 2 bases off J, with a span of 8 bases between the germline ends. The CDR3 goes from the cysteine to the phenylalanine over 14 residues. Only CDR3 DNA is held: 42 bases, read in frame from base 1.